This TCR beta chain was profiled in a study of blood T cell repertoires in COVID-19. Study in general: Spain, Italy and the United States supplied samples that represented acute and convalescent COVID-19.

Germline CDR1 SEHNR, CDR2 FQNEAQ (reference sequence). This CDR3 is built from 14 residues. Trimming took 2 bases from V and 3 from J; bases not matched to a gene: 2. Regarding this clone: This sample includes further DNA sequences coding for the same CDR3.

During active infection, Seattle patients enrolled and were then monitored through disease. Authors' data handling: The authors estimated nucleated cell counts from reference gene primer amplification. The protocol was immunoSEQ multiplex PCR, while the TCRdb copy is restricted to in-frame clones and leaves out a portion. V, J and clone size were drawn from that table, and D and trimming were deduced from the DNA. The table lists tens of thousands of clones, 83% of them singletons, with around 9.6% in the top ten. This TCR came from a man between 50 and 59 years old with COVID-19, enrolled during active disease. V gene TRBV7-9 combines with J gene TRBJ1-2, with 8 positions matching TRBD1. The specimen sequenced was peripheral blood. CDR3 region: CASSLQGADYGYTF. CDR3 nucleotides: TGTGCCAGCAGCTTACAGGGGGCTGACTATGGCTACACCTTC.